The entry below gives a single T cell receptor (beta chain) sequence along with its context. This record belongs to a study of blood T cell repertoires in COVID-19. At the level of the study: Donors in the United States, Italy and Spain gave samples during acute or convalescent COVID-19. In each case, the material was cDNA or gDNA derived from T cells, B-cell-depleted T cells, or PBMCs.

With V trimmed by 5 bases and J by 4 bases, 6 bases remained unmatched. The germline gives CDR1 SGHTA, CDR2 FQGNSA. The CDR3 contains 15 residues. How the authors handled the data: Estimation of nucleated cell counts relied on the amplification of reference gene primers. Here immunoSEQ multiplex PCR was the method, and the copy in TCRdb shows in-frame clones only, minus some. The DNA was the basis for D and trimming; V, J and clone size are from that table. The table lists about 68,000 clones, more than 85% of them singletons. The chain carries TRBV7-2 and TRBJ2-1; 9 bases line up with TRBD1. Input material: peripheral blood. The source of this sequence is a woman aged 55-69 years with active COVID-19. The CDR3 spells CASSPTGGAYNEQFF. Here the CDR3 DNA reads TGTGCCAGCAGCCCAACAGGGGGCGCTTACAATGAGCAGTTCTTC.